This T cell receptor (beta chain) was captured in a study of T cell repertoires in cytomegalovirus infection. This CDR3 contains 17 residues. V was pared by 3 bases and J by 2 bases, with 14 bases between. Germline loops: CDR1 LGHNA, CDR2 YSLEER. There are a few counts of this clonotype. The target antigen is unknown. One entry per CDR3 protein results from TCRdb running MiXCR on the reads. The table lists approximately 600,000 distinct CDR3 sequences, around 40% of them singletons, with 48% in the top ten. The sequenced sample was cultured PBMCs, obtained from culture after CMV antigen stimulation. The receptor's source is a human donor in good health (CMV status not recorded). Some clones in this sample may be carry-over from other donors' samples. This chain connects TRBV4-3 to TRBJ2-6; no definite D call. CDR3: CASSHGLGWAGANVLTF. CDR3 DNA sequence: TGCGCCAGCAGCCACGGCCTGGGGTGGGCTGGGGCCAACGTCCTGACTTTC.